This T cell receptor (beta chain) was sequenced for a study of cytomegalovirus exposure and HLA in healthy donors. This clone was counted only a few times. Vbeta (60) and Jbeta (13) primers were used in the PCR. In the original analysis: It was a later analysis that counted tens of millions of unique TCR beta chains, of which approximately 11 million were shared. This table comes from immunoSEQ multiplex PCR, and its TCRdb copy is limited to in-frame clones, with some not included. D and trimming come from the DNA, and the V and J calls and clone size come from that table. The sample yields about 190,000 clones, more than 9.5% seen once. The germline V gene has CDR1 SGHNT and CDR2 YENEEA. The CDR3 covers 14 residues. V gave up 2 bases and J gave up 8 bases, with 15 bases separating them.

The sample was PBMCs. The chain uses TRBV11-3 and TRBJ1-1; the D is unclear. The sequence was obtained from a man aged 50 to 59 in good health and CMV-seropositive. CDR3 in DNA: TGTGCCAGCAGCTTATCGGGATTCGATAGCGAAGCTTTCTTT. Protein: CASSLSGFDSEAFF.